One and the same sample provided the 26 T cell receptor beta chains below, sequenced in a study of PD-1 blockade in mismatch repair-deficient tumors. This table comes from immunoSEQ multiplex PCR, and its TCRdb copy is limited to in-frame clones, with some not included. The sample carries roughly 34,000 clones, 80% recorded once. This sample comprised PBMCs, obtained approximately 6 weeks after starting pembrolizumab. These receptors were obtained from an adult with mismatch repair-deficient cancer.

The V call is TRBV9, the J call TRBJ2-2, with 8 bases identical to TRBD1. The junction had 2 bases not matched to a gene; V was cut back by 0 bases and J by 4 bases. Germline V gene lookup returns CDR1 SGDLS and CDR2 YYNGEE. The CDR3 runs to 15 residues. This CDR3 reads CASSVETGGTGELFF. The CDR3 DNA is TGTGCCAGCAGCGTAGAAACAGGGGGCACCGGGGAGCTGTTTTTT.

The chain links TRBV19 to TRBJ2-5, with TRBD1 matching 8 bases. The CDR3 totals 12 residues. The germline V gene encodes CDR1 LNHDA and CDR2 SQIVND (reference sequence). V shed 8 bases, J shed 5 bases, and the junction held 4 bases outside the gene matches. CDR3 amino acids: CASGQGYETQYF. The CDR3 nucleotides read TGTGCCAGTGGACAGGGTTACGAGACCCAGTACTTC. Full variable domain (missing parts from reference TRBV19 and TRBJ2-5): DGGITQSPKYLFRKEGQNVTLSCEQNLNHDAMYWYRQDPGQGLRLIYYSQIVNDFQKGDIAEGYSVSREKKESFPLTVTSAQKNPTAFYLCASGQGYETQYFGPGTRLLVL.

The chain combines TRBV5-1 with TRBJ2-7, with D perhaps TRBD1 (5 bases). The germline V and J ends were trimmed by 1 base and 5 bases, with 10 bases remaining between them. Germline V lookup: CDR1 SGHRS, CDR2 YFSETQ. The CDR3 sequence is 13 residues long. CDR3 coding DNA: TGCGCCAGCAGCTTGTCAGGCAGGGACGAGCAGTACTTC. It yields the protein CASSLSGRDEQYF.

Only a few counts were recorded for this clone. The V and J genes are TRBV9 and TRBJ2-3, with D perhaps TRBD2 (6 bases). The CDR3 is 16 amino acids. Deletions cut 2 bases from V and 3 bases from J, with 16 bases between. The V gene's germline CDR1 is SGDLS and CDR2 YYNGEE. CDR3 in DNA: TGTGCCAGCAGCGTTCGGGACGGGAGTGGGACAGATACGCAGTATTTT. Translated: CASSVRDGSGTDTQYF.

This chain uses TRBV27 with TRBJ1-1; 8 nucleotides match TRBD1. Germline V lookup: CDR1 MNHEY, CDR2 SMNVEV (reference sequence). The CDR3 spans 15 residues. Losses at the gene ends were 2 bases for V and 1 base for J; bases not matched to a gene: 3. The CDR3 here is CASSLATGGNTEAFF. CDR3 sequence (DNA): TGTGCCAGCAGTTTAGCTACAGGGGGGAACACTGAAGCTTTCTTT.

The chain recombines TRBV2 with TRBJ2-3; D remains ambiguous. V was cut by 3 bases and J by 2 bases, with 9 bases left in between. From germline, CDR1 is SNHLY and CDR2 FYNNEI. The CDR3 is made up of 14 amino acids. The CDR3: CASSENRDTDTQYF. DNA for the CDR3: TGTGCCAGCAGTGAGAACAGAGACACAGATACGCAGTATTTT.

The chain joins TRBV10-3 to TRBJ1-1; 9 nucleotides line up with TRBD1. The V segment lost 7 bases and the J segment 3 bases; nucleotides outside the gene matches: 9. This CDR3 has 15 amino acids. Germline CDR1 ENHRY, CDR2 SYGVKD. CDR3 region: CAINDRGARDTEAFF. The DNA of the CDR3 is TGTGCCATCAACGACAGGGGGGCAAGGGACACTGAAGCTTTCTTT.

This chain uses TRBV30 with TRBJ1-6; TRBD1 might be the D (5 bases). The CDR3 runs 11 residues. The V and J ends lost 6 bases and 6 bases respectively, with 6 bases between them. Looked up from germline, CDR1 is GTSNPN and CDR2 is SVGIG (reference sequence). The CDR3, as DNA: TGTGCCTGTAGGGGTAATTCACCCCTCCACTTT. Its protein product is CACRGNSPLHF. Full variable domain (outside the CDR3, taken from reference TRBV30 and TRBJ1-6): SQTIHQWPATLVQPVGSPLSLECTVEGTSNPNLYWYRQAAGRGLQLLFYSVGIGQISSEVPQNLSASRPQDRQFILSSKKLLLSDSGFYLCACRGNSPLHFGNGTRLTVT.

The chain uses TRBV9 and TRBJ1-1; 9 bases line up with TRBD1. Germline loops: CDR1 SGDLS, CDR2 YYNGEE. V was pared by 4 bases and J by 4 bases, with 5 bases of the junction left unmatched. CDR3 size: 14 residues. The CDR3 DNA reads TGTGCCAGCAGCTTCGGACAGGGGAGCACTGAAGCTTTCTTT. The encoded protein is CASSFGQGSTEAFF.

This clone was found once. V and J are TRBV7-3 and TRBJ2-7, with TRBD1 matching over 7 bases. Germline loops: CDR1 SGHTA, CDR2 FQGTGA. This CDR3 is 15 amino acids long. V trimming: 2 bases; J trimming: 0 bases; junction bases outside the gene matches: 4. The CDR3 region is CASSLATGLSYEQYF. CDR3 sequence (DNA): TGTGCCAGCAGCTTAGCGACAGGGCTCTCCTACGAGCAGTACTTC.

J is TRBJ2-1 and V is TRBV27, with 8 bases identical to TRBD2. This CDR3 contains 16 residues. Germline-derived CDR1 and CDR2 are MNHEY and SMNVEV (reference sequence). With V trimmed by 5 bases and J by 2 bases, 8 bases remained unmatched. This chain's CDR3 is CASSPLAGTTYNEQFF. The CDR3 coding sequence is TGTGCCAGCAGTCCGTTAGCGGGAACGACCTACAATGAGCAGTTCTTC.

This clone was seen more than once but under ten times. The chain uses TRBV2 and TRBJ2-3; D is unresolved. This CDR3 contains 16 residues. Trimming took 0 bases from V and 1 from J, leaving 11 bases between them. Per germline, CDR1 SNHLY and CDR2 FYNNEI. CDR3 nucleotide sequence: TGTGCCAGCAGTGAAGCGCAACACCTTGGCACAGATACGCAGTATTTT. Amino acids: CASSEAQHLGTDTQYF.

This rearrangement joins TRBV18 to TRBJ2-1, with D perhaps matching TRBD2 (5 bases). This CDR3 has 13 amino acids. Germline V gene data show CDR1 as KGHSH and CDR2 as LQKENI. V was trimmed by 2 bases and J by 10 bases, leaving 12 bases between them. The CDR3 loop is CASSPKLGLEQFF. The CDR3 DNA reads TGTGCCAGCTCACCAAAACTAGGGCTGGAGCAGTTCTTC.

In DNA form, the CDR3 reads TGTGCCAGCAGCCTCCTAGGTGAGGACAATGAGCAGTTCTTC. The encoded protein is CASSLLGEDNEQFF. The V call is TRBV27, the J call TRBJ2-1; D is ambiguous. Germline values: CDR1 MNHEY, CDR2 SMNVEV (reference sequence). The V end lost 6 bases, the J end lost 5 bases, and 14 bases lay between the germline ends. This CDR3 has 14 residues.

This clone has a single count. The gene calls are TRBV6-5 and TRBJ1-5; TRBD1 agrees at 8 bases. The V gene's germline CDR1 is MNHEY and CDR2 SVGAGI. V lost 6 bases and J lost 6; bases outside the gene matches: 10. The CDR3 totals 15 residues. The CDR3 protein is CASRGKDRVGQPQHF. The CDR3 region has the DNA TGTGCCAGCAGGGGAAAGGACAGGGTCGGTCAGCCCCAGCATTTT.

This chain uses TRBV27 with TRBJ1-5; D possibly corresponds to TRBD1 (5 bases). Trimming shortened V by 0 bases and J by 4 bases, and 10 bases separated the two germline ends. The CDR3 loop spans 15 amino acids. CDR1 MNHEY and CDR2 SMNVEV come from the germline V gene (reference sequence). CDR3 bases: TGTGCCAGCAGTTTATCTCTTCAGGGTAATCAGCCCCAGCATTTT. It yields the protein CASSLSLQGNQPQHF.

CDR3 bases: TGCGCCAGCAGCTTGCGGACAGGGGGCGCTGGGGCCAACGTCCTGACTTTC. Protein product: CASSLRTGGAGANVLTF. The rearrangement uses TRBV5-1 and TRBJ2-6; 11 bases are a match to TRBD1. Germline-derived CDR1 and CDR2 are SGHRS and YFSETQ. After removal of 1 base from V and 2 bases from J, the junction contained 2 bases not matched to a gene. The CDR3 covers 17 residues.

This sequence joins TRBV11-2 and TRBJ2-2; 7 positions agree with TRBD2. The CDR3 is made up of 17 amino acids. The germline gives CDR1 SGHAT, CDR2 FQNNGV. V shed 0 bases, J shed 4 bases, and the junction held 8 bases outside the gene matches. CDR3 residues: CASSLDRLAEITGELFF. The CDR3 nucleotides read TGTGCCAGCAGCTTAGATCGGCTAGCGGAGATCACCGGGGAGCTGTTTTTT.

This clone was seen a few times. In nucleotides, the CDR3 is TGCGCCAGCAGCCACGGGACAGAGTCTTCCTACGAGCAGTACTTC. The encoded protein is CASSHGTESSYEQYF. The chain uses TRBV5-1 and TRBJ2-7; 7 bases line up with TRBD1. CDR1 and CDR2 (germline): SGHRS, YFSETQ. The junction had 8 bases not matched to a gene; V was cut back by 4 bases and J by 1 base. The CDR3 extends over 15 amino acids.

CDR3 loop: CASSFLYTEAFF. DNA for the CDR3: TGTGCCAGCAGTTTCTTATACACTGAAGCTTTCTTT. The chain joins TRBV28 to TRBJ1-1, with D unclear. V was clipped by 3 bases and J by 3 bases, with 5 bases between them. The CDR3 consists of 12 residues. Germline V CDR1 and CDR2: MDHEN, SYDVKM. Full variable domain (missing parts from reference TRBV28 and TRBJ1-1): DVKVTQSSRYLVKRTGEKVFLECVQDMDHENMFWYRQDPGLGLRLIYFSYDVKMKEKGDIPEGYSVSREKKERFSLILESASTNQTSMYLCASSFLYTEAFFGQGTRLTVV.

The V and J genes are TRBV6-5 and TRBJ2-1, with D unresolved. CDR3 length: 13 residues. Trimming shortened V by 5 bases and J by 9 bases, and 14 bases separated the two germline ends. Germline assignment: CDR1 MNHEY and CDR2 SVGAGI. The DNA for the CDR3 is TGTGCCAGCAGTCAGCCTAACGGCGGTGAGCAGTTCTTC. This sequence encodes CASSQPNGGEQFF.

V and J are TRBV5-1 and TRBJ2-7, with 7 positions matching TRBD1. The CDR3 extends over 14 amino acids. The germline V gene has CDR1 SGHRS and CDR2 YFSETQ. V was pared by 5 bases and J by 0 bases, with 5 bases of the junction left unmatched. This chain's CDR3 is CASRIGQDSYEQYF. The CDR3 DNA follows: TGCGCCAGCAGAATTGGACAGGACTCCTACGAGCAGTACTTC.

A few counts support this clone. The chain is built from TRBV2 and TRBJ1-2; D gene unclear. Trimming left V 8 bases short and J 2 bases short, with 12 bases between. The CDR3 totals 13 residues. From germline, CDR1 is SNHLY and CDR2 FYNNEI. CDR3 DNA: TGTGCCAGCGGCCGGGATACCAACTATGGCTACACCTTC. This encodes CASGRDTNYGYTF.

In its sample, this clone was seen once. The gene calls are TRBV28 and TRBJ2-7; 10 nucleotides agree with TRBD1. Germline V lookup: CDR1 MDHEN, CDR2 SYDVKM. CDR3 length equals 15 residues. Losses at the gene ends were 6 bases for V and 2 bases for J; bases not matched to a gene: 7. This chain's CDR3 is CASRSSGTGAYEQYF. The DNA of the CDR3 is TGTGCCAGCAGATCCTCCGGGACAGGGGCCTACGAGCAGTACTTC.

The rearrangement uses TRBV27 and TRBJ2-7, with D perhaps matching TRBD2 (5 bases). CDR3 length equals 12 residues. Germline CDR1 reads MNHEY; CDR2 reads SMNVEV (reference sequence). Trimming took off 8 bases at V and 4 bases at J, with 12 bases between the two ends. CDR3 amino acids: CASGSGFYEQYF. The CDR3 nucleotides are TGTGCCAGCGGCTCGGGATTTTACGAGCAGTACTTC.

V usage is TRBV20-1 and J usage is TRBJ2-5; D not certain. CDR1 is DFQATT and CDR2 is SNEGSKA in the germline V gene (reference sequence). V lost 0 bases to trimming and J lost 9 bases, with 8 bases between them. The CDR3 contains 11 residues. CDR3 loop: CSARDKSAQYF. CDR3 bases: TGCAGTGCTAGAGATAAGAGTGCCCAGTACTTC.